The clone carrying this T cell receptor beta chain was seen many times. The sample belongs to a study of early T cells in non-severe SARS-CoV-2 infection. On the study more broadly: Bulk RNA from unsorted whole blood was sequenced; chains were unpaired.

Tagging with unique molecular identifiers was applied to individual cDNA molecules. Using its own MiXCR run on the 5' RACE reads, TCRdb lists one record per CDR3 protein. The sample lists some 96,000 distinct CDR3 sequences, about 11% seen once, with 4.7% in the top ten. CDR3 length equals 15 residues. Germline V gene sequence: CDR1 DFQATT, CDR2 SNEGSKA (reference sequence). V was clipped by 3 bases and J by 10 bases; unmatched bases: 9. V gene TRBV20-1 combines with J gene TRBJ1-6, with 10 bases matching TRBD1. The TCR sequence derives from an adult who was a healthcare worker with PCR-confirmed SARS-CoV-2 infection or an uninfected control (not recorded which). The material sequenced was whole blood, taken at baseline. In DNA, the CDR3 is TGCAGTGCTAGGACTACCGGGACAGGGGAATCACCCCTCCACTTT. It encodes CSARTTGTGESPLHF.